This T cell receptor beta chain was found in a study of OX40 agonist ivuxolimab in advanced cancers. Whole-study findings and limits: Partial responders dosed at 0.1-3.0 mg/kg displayed clonal expansion ranking among the lowest.

Libraries were prepared by immunoSEQ multiplex PCR; TCRdb keeps only in-frame clonotypes and omits some of them. The data hold fewer than 70,000 clones, with approximately 88% observed a single time. A note on this clone: Its antigen is as yet unknown.

The CDR3 sequence is 14 residues long. Germline V gene lookup returns CDR1 ENHRY and CDR2 SYGVKD. The V and J ends lost 3 bases and 6 bases respectively, with 14 bases between them. The input for sequencing was CD4+ or CD8+ T cells sorted from blood, taken in a trial of the OX40 agonist ivuxolimab. The rearrangement joins TRBV10-3 to TRBJ1-2; D unresolved. This sequence was found in an adult with an advanced solid tumor such as melanoma, head and neck, liver or kidney cancer. CDR3 sequence (DNA): TGTGCCATCAGTGACCTAGAGGCCGGAGATGGCTACACCTTC. It translates to CAISDLEAGDGYTF.